One sample yielded the 2 T cell receptor beta chains listed below, sequenced in a study of shared clonotypes between healthy human individuals. The assay was immunoSEQ multiplex PCR, and TCRdb's table has in-frame clones only and misses some. The data contain some 2.3 million clones, approximately 93% of them singletons. Material for sequencing was naive CD4+ T cells from PBMCs. As to subset: CD45RA+ positively selected. The receptors were gathered from a man between 18 and 29 years old in good health. Some clones in this sample may be carry-over from other donors' samples.

The CDR3 DNA follows: TGTGCCAGCAGCTTAGGGACTAGCGGGACCATCTACAATGAGCAGTTCTTC. Translating gives CASSLGTSGTIYNEQFF. This chain uses TRBV7-6 with TRBJ2-1; 12 bases match TRBD2. V lost 1 base, J lost 3 bases, and 4 bases stayed unmatched. Germline lookup yields CDR1 SGHVS and CDR2 FNYEAQ. CDR3 length: 17 residues. The variable domain in full, with the rest retrieved from reference TRBV7-6 and TRBJ2-1, is GAGVSQSPRYKVTKRGQDVALRCDPISGHVSLYWYRQALGQGPEFLTYFNYEAQQDKSGLPNDRFSAERPEGSISTLTIQRTEQRDSAMYRCASSLGTSGTIYNEQFFGPGTRLTVL.

In its sample, this clone was seen once. The chain couples TRBV19 to TRBJ1-2; 8 bases fit TRBD1. The CDR3 spans 14 residues. Germline loops: CDR1 LNHDA, CDR2 SQIVND (reference sequence). The trim removed 2 bases at V and 2 bases at J, leaving 1 base unmatched. CDR3 region: CASSIRQGNYGYTF. The CDR3 coding sequence is TGTGCCAGTAGTATAAGACAGGGGAACTATGGCTACACCTTC.